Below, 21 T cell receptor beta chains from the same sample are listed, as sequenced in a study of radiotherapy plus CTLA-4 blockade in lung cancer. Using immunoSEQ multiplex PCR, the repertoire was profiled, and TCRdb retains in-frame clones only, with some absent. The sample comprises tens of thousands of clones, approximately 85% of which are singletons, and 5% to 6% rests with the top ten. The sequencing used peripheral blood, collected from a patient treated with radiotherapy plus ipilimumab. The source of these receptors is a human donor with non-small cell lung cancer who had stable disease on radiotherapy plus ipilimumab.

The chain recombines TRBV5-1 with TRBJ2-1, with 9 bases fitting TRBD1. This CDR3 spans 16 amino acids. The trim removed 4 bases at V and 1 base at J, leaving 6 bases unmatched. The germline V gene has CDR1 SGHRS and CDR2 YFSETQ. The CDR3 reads CASSLGQGFSYNEQFF. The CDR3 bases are TGCGCCAGCAGCCTGGGACAGGGCTTTTCCTACAATGAGCAGTTCTTC.

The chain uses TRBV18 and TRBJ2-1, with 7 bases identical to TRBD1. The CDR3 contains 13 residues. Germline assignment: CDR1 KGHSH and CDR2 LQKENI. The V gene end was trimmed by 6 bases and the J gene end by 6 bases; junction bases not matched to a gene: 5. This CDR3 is CASSPDRVNEQFF. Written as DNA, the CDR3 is TGTGCCAGCTCTCCCGACAGGGTCAATGAGCAGTTCTTC.

This chain's CDR3 is CARGGAGRTGELFF. CDR3 nucleotide sequence: TGTGCCAGAGGGGGGGCGGGGCGCACCGGGGAGCTGTTTTTT. The chain employs TRBV6-1 and TRBJ2-2; D might be TRBD2 (7 bases). Trimming pared 9 bases from V and 4 bases from J, leaving 15 bases between. CDR3 length equals 14 residues. CDR1 is MNHNS, CDR2 SASEGT, per germline.

The chain's CDR3 is CASSPWTGEGSGANVLTF. The CDR3 DNA follows: TGTGCCAGCTCACCTTGGACAGGGGAAGGCTCTGGGGCCAACGTCCTGACTTTC. This sequence joins TRBV18 and TRBJ2-6; 9 bases agree with TRBD1. CDR3 length: 18 residues. The V and J ends lost 3 bases and 0 bases, in that order; junction bases with no gene match: 6. The germline gives CDR1 KGHSH, CDR2 LQKENI.

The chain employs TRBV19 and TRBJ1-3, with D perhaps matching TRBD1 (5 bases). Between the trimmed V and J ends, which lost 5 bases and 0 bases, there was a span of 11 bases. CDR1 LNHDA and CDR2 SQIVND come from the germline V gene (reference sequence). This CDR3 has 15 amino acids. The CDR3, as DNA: TGTGCCAGTAGTCACGACAGATTCTCTGGAAACACCATATATTTT. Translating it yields CASSHDRFSGNTIYF.

In DNA form, the CDR3 reads TGCGCCAGCAGCCTACTAGCGGCTCTCACAGATACGCAGTATTTT. It translates to CASSLLAALTDTQYF. The chain couples TRBV4-3 to TRBJ2-3, with 8 bases aligning to TRBD2. Germline CDR1 reads LGHNA; CDR2 reads YSLEER. V gave up 4 bases and J gave up 2 bases; unmatched junction bases: 5. The CDR3 runs to 15 residues.

The CDR3 sequence: CASSKTVSGTHEQYF. The CDR3 bases are TGTGCCAGCAGCAAGACAGTTAGCGGGACCCACGAGCAGTACTTC. This chain joins TRBV11-2 and TRBJ2-7, with 8 bases matching TRBD2. V dropped 5 bases and J dropped 5; count of bases not matched to a gene: 11. CDR1 and CDR2 from the germline V gene are SGHAT and FQNNGV. This CDR3 is built from 15 residues.

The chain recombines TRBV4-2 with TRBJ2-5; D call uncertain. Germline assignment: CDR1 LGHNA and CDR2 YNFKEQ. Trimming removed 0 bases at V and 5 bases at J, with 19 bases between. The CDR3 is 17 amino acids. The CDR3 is CASSQELDRSMRETQYF. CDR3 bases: TGTGCCAGCAGCCAAGAATTGGATCGGAGCATGAGGGAGACCCAGTACTTC.

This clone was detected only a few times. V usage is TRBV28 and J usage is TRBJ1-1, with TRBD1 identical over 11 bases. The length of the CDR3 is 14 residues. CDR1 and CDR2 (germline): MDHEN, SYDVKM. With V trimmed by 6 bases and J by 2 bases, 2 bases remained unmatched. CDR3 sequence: CASRGTGGNTEAFF. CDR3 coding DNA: TGTGCCAGCAGGGGGACAGGGGGTAACACTGAAGCTTTCTTT. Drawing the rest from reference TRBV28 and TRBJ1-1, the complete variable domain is DVKVTQSSRYLVKRTGEKVFLECVQDMDHENMFWYRQDPGLGLRLIYFSYDVKMKEKGDIPEGYSVSREKKERFSLILESASTNQTSMYLCASRGTGGNTEAFFGQGTRLTVV.

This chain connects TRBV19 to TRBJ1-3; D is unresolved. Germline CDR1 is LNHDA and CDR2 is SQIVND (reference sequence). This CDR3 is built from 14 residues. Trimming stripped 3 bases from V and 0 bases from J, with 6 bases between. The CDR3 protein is CASSIGISGNTIYF. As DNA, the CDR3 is TGTGCCAGTAGTATCGGGATCTCTGGAAACACCATATATTTT.

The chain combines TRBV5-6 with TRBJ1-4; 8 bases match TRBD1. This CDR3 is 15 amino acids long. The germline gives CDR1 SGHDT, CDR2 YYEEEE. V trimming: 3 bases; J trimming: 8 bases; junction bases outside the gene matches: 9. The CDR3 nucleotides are TGTGCCAGCAGCTCCTTCGGACAGGGAGGCGAAAAACTGTTTTTT. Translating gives CASSSFGQGGEKLFF.

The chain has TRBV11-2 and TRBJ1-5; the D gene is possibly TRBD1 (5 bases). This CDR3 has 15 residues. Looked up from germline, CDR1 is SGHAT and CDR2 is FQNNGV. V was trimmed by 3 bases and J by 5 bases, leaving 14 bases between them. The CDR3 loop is CASSFSGREDQPQHF. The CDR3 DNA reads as TGTGCCAGCAGCTTCTCAGGGAGGGAGGATCAGCCCCAGCATTTT.

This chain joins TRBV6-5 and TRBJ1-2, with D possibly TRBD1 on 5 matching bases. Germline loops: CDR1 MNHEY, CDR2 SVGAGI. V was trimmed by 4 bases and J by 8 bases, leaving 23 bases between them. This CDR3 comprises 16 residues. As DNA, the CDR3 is TGTGCCAGCAGTTCCCCTCGTATAATAGGGGTTGTAGGCTACACCTTC. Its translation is CASSSPRIIGVVGYTF.

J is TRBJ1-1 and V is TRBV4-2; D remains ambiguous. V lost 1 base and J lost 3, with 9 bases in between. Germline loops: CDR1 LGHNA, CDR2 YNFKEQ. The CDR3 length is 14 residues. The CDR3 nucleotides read TGTGCCAGCAGCCAAGGGTTGGGAGACACTGAAGCTTTCTTT. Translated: CASSQGLGDTEAFF.

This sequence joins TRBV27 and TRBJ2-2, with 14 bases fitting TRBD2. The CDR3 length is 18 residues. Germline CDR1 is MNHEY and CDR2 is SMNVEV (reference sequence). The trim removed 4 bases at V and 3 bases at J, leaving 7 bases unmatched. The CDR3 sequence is CASSSTSGRAPYTGELFF. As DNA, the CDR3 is TGTGCCAGCAGTTCGACTAGCGGGAGGGCCCCCTACACCGGGGAGCTGTTTTTT.

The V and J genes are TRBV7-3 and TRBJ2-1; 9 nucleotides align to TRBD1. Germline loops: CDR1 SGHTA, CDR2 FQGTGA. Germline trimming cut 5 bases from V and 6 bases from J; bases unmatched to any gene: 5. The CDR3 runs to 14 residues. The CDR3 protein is CASSQQGAGNEQFF. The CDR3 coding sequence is TGTGCCAGCAGCCAACAGGGGGCGGGCAATGAGCAGTTCTTC.

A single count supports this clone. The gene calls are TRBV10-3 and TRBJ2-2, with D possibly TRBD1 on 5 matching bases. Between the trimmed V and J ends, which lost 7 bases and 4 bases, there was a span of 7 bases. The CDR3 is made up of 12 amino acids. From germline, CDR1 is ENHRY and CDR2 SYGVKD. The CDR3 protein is CAITRATGELFF. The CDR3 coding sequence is TGTGCCATCACCAGGGCCACCGGGGAGCTGTTTTTT.

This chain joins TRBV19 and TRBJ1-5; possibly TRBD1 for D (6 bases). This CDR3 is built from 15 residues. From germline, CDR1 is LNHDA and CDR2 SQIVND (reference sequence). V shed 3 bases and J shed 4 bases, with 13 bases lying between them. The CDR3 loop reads CASSIRPRGNQPQHF. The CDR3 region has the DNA TGTGCCAGTAGTATCCGACCCAGGGGAAATCAGCCCCAGCATTTT.

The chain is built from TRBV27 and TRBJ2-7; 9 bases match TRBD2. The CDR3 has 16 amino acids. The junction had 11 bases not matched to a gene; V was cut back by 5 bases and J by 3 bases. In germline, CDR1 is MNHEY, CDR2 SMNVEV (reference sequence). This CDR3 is CASSTSSGERCYEQYF. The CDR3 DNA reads TGTGCCAGCAGTACCTCTAGCGGGGAGAGGTGCTACGAGCAGTACTTC.

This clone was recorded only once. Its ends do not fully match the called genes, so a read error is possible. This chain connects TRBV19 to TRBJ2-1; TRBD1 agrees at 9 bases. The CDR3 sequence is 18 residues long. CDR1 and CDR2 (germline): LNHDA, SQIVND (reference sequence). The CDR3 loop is CASTITGGVSLRWNEQFF. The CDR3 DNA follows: TGTGCCAGTACTATAACAGGGGGCGTTAGTTTACGGTGGAATGAGCAGTTCTTC.

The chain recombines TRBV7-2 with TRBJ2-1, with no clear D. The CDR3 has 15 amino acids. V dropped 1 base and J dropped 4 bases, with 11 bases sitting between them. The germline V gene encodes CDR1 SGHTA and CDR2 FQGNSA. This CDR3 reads CASSLGGLPYNEQFF. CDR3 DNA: TGTGCCAGCAGCTTAGGCGGTCTCCCATACAATGAGCAGTTCTTC.